The text below deals with one TCR beta chain. The assay was immunoSEQ multiplex PCR, and TCRdb's table has in-frame clones only and misses some. The sample includes around 340,000 clones, 86% seen only once; the top ten take about 11%. As to treatment: 15 to 20 received Ad26.COV2.S at low or high dose, single or two shots; about 5 received placebo; per-sample allocation not given. Sample collection was performed on day 63 after the first vaccine or placebo injection. An adult of 18-55 years in Boston served as donor. The data were taken from a study of Ad26.COV2.S vaccination and SARS-CoV-2 variants. The CDR3 consists of 15 residues. The V gene's germline CDR1 is SGHVS and CDR2 FQNEAQ. The V end lost 0 bases, the J end lost 2 bases, and 7 bases lay between the germline ends.

The chain has TRBV7-8 and TRBJ1-4, with D possibly TRBD1 on 5 matching bases. This TCR was recovered from a person between 18 and 65 years old who received the Ad26.COV2.S COVID-19 vaccine or a placebo. Here the sequenced sample was peripheral blood, taken in a trial of Ad26.COV2.S vaccine versus placebo. This chain's CDR3 is CASSLAWGTNEKLFF. CDR3 bases: TGTGCCAGCAGCTTAGCGTGGGGGACTAATGAAAAACTGTTTTTT.